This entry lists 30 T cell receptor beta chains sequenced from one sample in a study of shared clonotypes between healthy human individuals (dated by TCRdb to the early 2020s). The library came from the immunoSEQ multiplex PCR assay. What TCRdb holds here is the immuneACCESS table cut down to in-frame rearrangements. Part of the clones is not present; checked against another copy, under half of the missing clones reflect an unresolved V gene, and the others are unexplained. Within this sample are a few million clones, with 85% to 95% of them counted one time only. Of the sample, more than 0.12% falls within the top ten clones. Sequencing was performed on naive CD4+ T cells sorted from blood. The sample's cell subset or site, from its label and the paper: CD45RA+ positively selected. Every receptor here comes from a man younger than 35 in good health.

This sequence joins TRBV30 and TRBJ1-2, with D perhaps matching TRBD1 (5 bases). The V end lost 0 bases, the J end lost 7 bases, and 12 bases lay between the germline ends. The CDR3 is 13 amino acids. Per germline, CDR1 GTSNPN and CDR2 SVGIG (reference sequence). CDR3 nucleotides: TGTGCCTGGAGTGTAGGGCAGGGCCTTGGCTACACCTTC. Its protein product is CAWSVGQGLGYTF.

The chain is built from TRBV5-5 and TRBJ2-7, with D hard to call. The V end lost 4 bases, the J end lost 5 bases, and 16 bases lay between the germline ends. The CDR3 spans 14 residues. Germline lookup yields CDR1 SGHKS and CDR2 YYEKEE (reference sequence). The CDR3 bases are TGTGCCAGCAGCCTCGGTCGGCACCGGAACGAGCAGTACTTC. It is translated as CASSLGRHRNEQYF.

CDR3: CASSLTGTGFEQYF. CDR3 sequence (DNA): TGTGCCAGCAGCTTGACCGGGACAGGGTTTGAGCAGTACTTC. The chain recombines TRBV7-8 with TRBJ2-7, with 9 bases aligning to TRBD1. The length of the CDR3 is 14 residues. Germline CDR1 reads SGHVS; CDR2 reads FQNEAQ. V shed 3 bases, J shed 7 bases, and the junction held 7 bases outside the gene matches.

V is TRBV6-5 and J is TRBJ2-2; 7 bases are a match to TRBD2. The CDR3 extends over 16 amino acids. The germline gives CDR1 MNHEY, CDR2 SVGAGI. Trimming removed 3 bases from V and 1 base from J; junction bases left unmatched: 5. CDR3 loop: CASSYMGEGNTGELFF. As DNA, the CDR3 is TGTGCCAGCAGTTATATGGGGGAGGGGAACACCGGGGAGCTGTTTTTT.

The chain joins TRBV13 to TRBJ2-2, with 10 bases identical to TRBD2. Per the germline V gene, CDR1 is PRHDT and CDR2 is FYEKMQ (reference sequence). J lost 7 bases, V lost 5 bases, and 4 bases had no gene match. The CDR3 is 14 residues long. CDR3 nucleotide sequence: TGTGCCAGCAGCGCTAGCGGGAGTGGCGGGGAGCTGTTTTTT. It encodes CASSASGSGGELFF.

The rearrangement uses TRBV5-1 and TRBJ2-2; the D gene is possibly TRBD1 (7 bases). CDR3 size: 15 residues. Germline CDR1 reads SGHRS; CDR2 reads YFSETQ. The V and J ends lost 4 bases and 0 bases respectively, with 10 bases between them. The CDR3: CASSAGTANTGELFF. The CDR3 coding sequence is TGCGCCAGCAGCGCGGGGACAGCGAACACCGGGGAGCTGTTTTTT.

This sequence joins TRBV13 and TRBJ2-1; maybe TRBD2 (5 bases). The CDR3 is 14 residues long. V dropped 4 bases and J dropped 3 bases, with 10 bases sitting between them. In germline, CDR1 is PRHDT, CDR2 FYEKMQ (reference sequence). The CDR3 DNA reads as TGTGCCAGCAGCTCCCTGGACTTCTACAATGAGCAGTTCTTC. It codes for CASSSLDFYNEQFF.

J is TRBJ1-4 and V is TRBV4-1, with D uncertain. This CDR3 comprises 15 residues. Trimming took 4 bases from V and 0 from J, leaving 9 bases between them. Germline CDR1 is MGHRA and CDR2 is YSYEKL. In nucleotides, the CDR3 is TGCGCCAGCAGCCGCCCCGGGGCAACTAATGAAAAACTGTTTTTT. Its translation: CASSRPGATNEKLFF.

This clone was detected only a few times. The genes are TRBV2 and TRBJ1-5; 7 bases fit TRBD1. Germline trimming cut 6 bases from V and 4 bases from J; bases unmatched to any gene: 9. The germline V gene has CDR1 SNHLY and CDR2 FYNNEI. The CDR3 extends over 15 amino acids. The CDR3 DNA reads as TGTGCCAGCAGGAGAGACAGGGAACGGAATCAGCCCCAGCATTTT. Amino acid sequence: CASRRDRERNQPQHF.

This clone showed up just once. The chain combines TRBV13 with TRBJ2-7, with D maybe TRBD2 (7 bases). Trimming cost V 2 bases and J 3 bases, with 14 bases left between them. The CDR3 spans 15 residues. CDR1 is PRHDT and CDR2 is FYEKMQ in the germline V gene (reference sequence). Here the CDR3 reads CASSLWGGPGYEQYF. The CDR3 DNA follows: TGTGCCAGCAGCTTATGGGGGGGGCCTGGCTACGAGCAGTACTTC.

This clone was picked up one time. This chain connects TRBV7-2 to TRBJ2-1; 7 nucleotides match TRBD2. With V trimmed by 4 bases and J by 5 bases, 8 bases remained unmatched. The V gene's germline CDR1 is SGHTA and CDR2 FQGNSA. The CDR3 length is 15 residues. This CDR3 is CASSSSSGTNNEQFF. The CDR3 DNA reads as TGTGCCAGCAGCTCCAGCTCCGGGACTAACAATGAGCAGTTCTTC.

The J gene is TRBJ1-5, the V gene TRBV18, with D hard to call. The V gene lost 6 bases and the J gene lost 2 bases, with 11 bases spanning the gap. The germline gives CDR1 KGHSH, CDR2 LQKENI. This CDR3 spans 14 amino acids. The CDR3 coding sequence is TGTGCCAGCTCTCCTTTGCAGGGCAATCAGCCCCAGCATTTT. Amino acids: CASSPLQGNQPQHF.

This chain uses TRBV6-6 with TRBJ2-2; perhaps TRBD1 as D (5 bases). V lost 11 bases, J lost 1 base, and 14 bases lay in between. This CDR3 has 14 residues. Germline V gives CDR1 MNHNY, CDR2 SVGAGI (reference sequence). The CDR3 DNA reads TGTGCCGGACGAACGGACAAGAACACCGGGGAGCTGTTTTTT. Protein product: CAGRTDKNTGELFF.

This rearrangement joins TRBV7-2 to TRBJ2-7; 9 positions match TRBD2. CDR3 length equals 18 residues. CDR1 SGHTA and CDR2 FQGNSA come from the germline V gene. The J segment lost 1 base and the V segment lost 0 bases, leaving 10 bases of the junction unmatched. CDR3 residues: CASSLAISLAGMSYEQYF. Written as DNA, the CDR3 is TGTGCCAGCAGCTTAGCGATAAGTCTAGCGGGAATGTCCTACGAGCAGTACTTC.

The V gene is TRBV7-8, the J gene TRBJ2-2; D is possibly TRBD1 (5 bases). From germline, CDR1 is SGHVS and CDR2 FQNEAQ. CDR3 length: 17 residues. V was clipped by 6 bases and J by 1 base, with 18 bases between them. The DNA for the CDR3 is TGTGCCAGCAGTCCCCGGGCAGGGCCACTGAACACCGGGGAGCTGTTTTTT. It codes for CASSPRAGPLNTGELFF. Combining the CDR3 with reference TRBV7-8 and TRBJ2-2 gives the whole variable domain GAGVSQSPRYKVAKRGQDVALRCDPISGHVSLFWYQQALGQGPEFLTYFQNEAQLDKSGLPSDRFFAERPEGSVSTLKIQRTQQEDSAVYLCASSPRAGPLNTGELFFGEGSRLTVL.

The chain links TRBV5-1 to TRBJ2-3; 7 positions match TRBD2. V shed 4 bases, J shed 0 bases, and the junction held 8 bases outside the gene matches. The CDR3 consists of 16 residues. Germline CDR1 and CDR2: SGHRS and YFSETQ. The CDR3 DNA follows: TGCGCCAGCAGCAGCGGGGTAGCGGTTAGCACAGATACGCAGTATTTT. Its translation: CASSSGVAVSTDTQYF.

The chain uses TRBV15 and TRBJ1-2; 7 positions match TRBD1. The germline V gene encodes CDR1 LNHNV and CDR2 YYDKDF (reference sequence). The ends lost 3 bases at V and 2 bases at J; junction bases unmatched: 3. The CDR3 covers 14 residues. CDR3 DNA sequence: TGTGCCACCAGCAGTCAACAGGGGAACTATGGCTACACCTTC. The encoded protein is CATSSQQGNYGYTF.

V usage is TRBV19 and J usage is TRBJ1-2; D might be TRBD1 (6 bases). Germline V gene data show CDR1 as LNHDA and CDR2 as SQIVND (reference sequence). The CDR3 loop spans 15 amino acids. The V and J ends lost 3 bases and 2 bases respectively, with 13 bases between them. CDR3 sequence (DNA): TGTGCCAGTAGTATGGACAGCCCTAGGAACTATGGCTACACCTTC. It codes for CASSMDSPRNYGYTF.

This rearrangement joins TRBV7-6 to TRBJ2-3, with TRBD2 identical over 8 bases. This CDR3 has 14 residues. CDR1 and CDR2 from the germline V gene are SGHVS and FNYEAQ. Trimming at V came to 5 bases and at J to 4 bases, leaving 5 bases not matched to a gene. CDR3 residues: CASSGPGLADTQYF. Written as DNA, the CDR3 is TGTGCCAGCAGCGGACCGGGACTAGCAGATACGCAGTATTTT.

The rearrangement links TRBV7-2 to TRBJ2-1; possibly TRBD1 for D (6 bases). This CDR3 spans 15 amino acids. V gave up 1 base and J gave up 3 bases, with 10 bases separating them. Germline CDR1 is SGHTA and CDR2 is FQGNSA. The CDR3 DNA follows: TGTGCCAGCAGCTTAGGGGGACATCACTACAATGAGCAGTTCTTC. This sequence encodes CASSLGGHHYNEQFF.

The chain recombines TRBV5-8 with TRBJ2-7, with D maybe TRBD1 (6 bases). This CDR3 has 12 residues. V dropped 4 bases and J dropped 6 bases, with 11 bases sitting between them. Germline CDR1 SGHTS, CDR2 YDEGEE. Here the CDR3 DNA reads TGTGCCAGCAGCACGCAGGGGTCCGAGCAGTACTTC. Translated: CASSTQGSEQYF. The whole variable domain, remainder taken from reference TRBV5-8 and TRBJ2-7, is EAGVTQSPTHLIKTRGQQATLRCSPISGHTSVYWYQQALGLGLQFLLWYDEGEERNRGNFPPRFSGRQFPNYSSELNVNALELEDSALYLCASSTQGSEQYFGPGTRLTVT.

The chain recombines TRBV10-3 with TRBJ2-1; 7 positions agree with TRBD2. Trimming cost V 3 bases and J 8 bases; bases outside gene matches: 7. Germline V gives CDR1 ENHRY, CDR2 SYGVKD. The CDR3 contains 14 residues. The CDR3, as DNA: TGTGCCATCAGTGATTTCGGGGGGATCGATGAGCAGTTCTTC. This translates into CAISDFGGIDEQFF.

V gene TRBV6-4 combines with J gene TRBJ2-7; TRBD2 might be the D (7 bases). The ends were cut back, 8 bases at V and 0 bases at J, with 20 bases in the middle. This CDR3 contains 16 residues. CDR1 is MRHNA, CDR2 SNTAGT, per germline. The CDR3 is CASLRGGLVSSYEQYF. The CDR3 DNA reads TGTGCCAGCTTAAGGGGGGGACTCGTCAGCTCCTACGAGCAGTACTTC.

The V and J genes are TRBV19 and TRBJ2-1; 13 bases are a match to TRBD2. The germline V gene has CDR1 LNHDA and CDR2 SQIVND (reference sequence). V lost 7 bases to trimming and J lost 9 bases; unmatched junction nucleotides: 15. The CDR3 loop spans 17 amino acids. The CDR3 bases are TGTGCCAGTAACCCCGGGACTAGCGGGACTTCCCGGGGTGAGCAGTTCTTC. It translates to CASNPGTSGTSRGEQFF. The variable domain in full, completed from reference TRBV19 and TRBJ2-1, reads DGGITQSPKYLFRKEGQNVTLSCEQNLNHDAMYWYRQDPGQGLRLIYYSQIVNDFQKGDIAEGYSVSREKKESFPLTVTSAQKNPTAFYLCASNPGTSGTSRGEQFFGPGTRLTVL.

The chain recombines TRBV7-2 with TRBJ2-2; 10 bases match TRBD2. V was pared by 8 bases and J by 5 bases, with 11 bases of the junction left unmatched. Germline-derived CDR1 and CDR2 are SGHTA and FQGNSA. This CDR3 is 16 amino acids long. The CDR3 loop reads CASCLSSGSWTGELFF. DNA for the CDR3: TGTGCCAGCTGCCTATCTAGCGGGAGTTGGACCGGGGAGCTGTTTTTT.

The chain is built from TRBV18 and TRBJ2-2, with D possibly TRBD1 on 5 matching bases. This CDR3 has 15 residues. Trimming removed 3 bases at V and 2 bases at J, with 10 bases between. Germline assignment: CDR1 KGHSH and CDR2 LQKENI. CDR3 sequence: CASSPAQVNTGELFF. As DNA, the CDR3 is TGTGCCAGCTCACCCGCACAGGTTAACACCGGGGAGCTGTTTTTT.

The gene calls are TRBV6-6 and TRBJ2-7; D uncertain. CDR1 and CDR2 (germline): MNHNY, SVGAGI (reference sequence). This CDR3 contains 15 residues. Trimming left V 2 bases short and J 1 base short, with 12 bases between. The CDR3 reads CASSYLQTRSYEQYF. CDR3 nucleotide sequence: TGTGCCAGCAGTTACCTCCAGACTCGATCCTACGAGCAGTACTTC.

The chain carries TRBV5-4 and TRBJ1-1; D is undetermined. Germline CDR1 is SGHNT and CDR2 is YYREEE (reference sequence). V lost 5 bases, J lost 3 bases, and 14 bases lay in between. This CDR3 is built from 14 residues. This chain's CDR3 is CASRPPGSDTEAFF. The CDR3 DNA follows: TGTGCCAGCAGGCCTCCAGGTTCGGACACTGAAGCTTTCTTT.

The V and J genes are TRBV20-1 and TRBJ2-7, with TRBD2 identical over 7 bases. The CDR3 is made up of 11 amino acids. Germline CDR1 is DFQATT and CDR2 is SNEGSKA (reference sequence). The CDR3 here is CTGAGWYEQYF. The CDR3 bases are TGCACGGGAGCGGGATGGTACGAGCAGTACTTC.

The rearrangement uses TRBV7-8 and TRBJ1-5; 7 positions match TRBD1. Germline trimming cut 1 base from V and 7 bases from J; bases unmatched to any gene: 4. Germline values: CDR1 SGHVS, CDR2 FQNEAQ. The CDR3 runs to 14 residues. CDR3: CASSLGQGYQPQHF. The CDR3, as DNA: TGTGCCAGCAGCTTAGGACAGGGCTACCAGCCCCAGCATTTT.